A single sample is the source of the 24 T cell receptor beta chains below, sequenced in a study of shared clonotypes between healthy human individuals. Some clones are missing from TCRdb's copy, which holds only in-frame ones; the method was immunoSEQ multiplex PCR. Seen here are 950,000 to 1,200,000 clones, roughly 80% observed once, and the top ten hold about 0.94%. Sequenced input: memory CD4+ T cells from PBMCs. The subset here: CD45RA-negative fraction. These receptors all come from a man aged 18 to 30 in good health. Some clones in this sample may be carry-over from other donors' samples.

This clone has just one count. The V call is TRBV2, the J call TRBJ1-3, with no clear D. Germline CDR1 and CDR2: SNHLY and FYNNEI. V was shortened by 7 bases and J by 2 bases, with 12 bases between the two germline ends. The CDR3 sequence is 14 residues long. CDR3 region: CASMVETTGNTIYF. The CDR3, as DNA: TGTGCCAGCATGGTGGAGACTACTGGAAACACCATATATTTT.

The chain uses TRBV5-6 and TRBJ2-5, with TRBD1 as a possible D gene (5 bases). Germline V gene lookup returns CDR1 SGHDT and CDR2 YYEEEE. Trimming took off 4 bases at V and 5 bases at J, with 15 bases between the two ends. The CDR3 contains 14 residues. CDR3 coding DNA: TGTGCCAGCAGCCCTGGTAGGGGATTGGAGACCCAGTACTTC. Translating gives CASSPGRGLETQYF.

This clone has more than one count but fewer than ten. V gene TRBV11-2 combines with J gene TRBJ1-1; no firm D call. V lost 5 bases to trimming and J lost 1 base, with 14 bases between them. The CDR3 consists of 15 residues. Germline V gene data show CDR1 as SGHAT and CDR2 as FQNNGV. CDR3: CASSTRRRSNTEAFF. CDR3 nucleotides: TGTGCCAGCAGCACACGACGACGCTCGAACACTGAAGCTTTCTTT.

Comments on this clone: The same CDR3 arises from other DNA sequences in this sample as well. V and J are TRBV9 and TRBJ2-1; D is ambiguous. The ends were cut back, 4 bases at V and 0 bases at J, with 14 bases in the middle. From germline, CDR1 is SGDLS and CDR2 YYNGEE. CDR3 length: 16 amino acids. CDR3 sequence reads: CASSPSGASSYNEQFF. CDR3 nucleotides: TGTGCCAGCAGCCCCTCCGGAGCGAGCTCCTACAATGAGCAGTTCTTC.

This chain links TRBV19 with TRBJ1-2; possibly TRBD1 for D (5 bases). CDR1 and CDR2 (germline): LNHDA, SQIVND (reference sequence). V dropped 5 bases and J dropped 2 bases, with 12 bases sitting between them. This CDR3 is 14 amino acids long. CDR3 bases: TGTGCCAGTAGTTGGAATGACAGAAACTATGGCTACACCTTC. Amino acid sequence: CASSWNDRNYGYTF.

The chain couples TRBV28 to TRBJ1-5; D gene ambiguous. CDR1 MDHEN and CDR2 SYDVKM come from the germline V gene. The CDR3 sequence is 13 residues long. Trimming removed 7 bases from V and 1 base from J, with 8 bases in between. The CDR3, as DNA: TGTGCCAGCACCGTGGGGAGCAATCAGCCCCAGCATTTT. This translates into CASTVGSNQPQHF.

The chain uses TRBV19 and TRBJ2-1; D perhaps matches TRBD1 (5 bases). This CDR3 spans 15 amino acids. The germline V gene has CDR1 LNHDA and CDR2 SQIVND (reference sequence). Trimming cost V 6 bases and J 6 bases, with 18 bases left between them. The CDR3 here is CASSPTGSPPNEQFF. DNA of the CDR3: TGTGCCAGTAGCCCCACAGGTTCCCCCCCCAATGAGCAGTTCTTC.

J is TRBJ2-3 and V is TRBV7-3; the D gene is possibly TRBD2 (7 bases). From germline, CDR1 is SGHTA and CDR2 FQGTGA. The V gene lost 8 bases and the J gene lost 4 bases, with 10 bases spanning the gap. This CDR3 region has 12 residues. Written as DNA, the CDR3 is TGTGCCAGCCGGGGGGCTGCAGATACGCAGTATTTT. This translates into CASRGAADTQYF.

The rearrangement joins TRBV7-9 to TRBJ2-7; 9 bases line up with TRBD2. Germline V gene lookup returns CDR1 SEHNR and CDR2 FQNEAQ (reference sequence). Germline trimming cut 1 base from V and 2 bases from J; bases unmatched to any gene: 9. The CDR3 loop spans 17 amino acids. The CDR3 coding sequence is TGTGCCAGCAGCTTAGGGATAGTAGCGGGAGAAGCCTACGAGCAGTACTTC. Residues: CASSLGIVAGEAYEQYF.

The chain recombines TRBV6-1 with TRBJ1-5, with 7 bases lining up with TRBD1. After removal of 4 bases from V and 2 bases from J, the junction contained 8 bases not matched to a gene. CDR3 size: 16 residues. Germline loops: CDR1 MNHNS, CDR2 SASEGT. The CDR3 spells CASSGDRVRGNQPQHF. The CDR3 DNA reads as TGTGCCAGCAGTGGCGACAGGGTCCGTGGCAATCAGCCCCAGCATTTT.

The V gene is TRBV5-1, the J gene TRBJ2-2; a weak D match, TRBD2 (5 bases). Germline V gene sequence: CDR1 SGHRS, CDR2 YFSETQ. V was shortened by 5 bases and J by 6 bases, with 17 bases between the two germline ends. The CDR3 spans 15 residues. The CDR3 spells CASREGLLVAGELFF. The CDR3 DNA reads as TGCGCCAGCAGAGAGGGTTTATTGGTCGCCGGGGAGCTGTTTTTT.

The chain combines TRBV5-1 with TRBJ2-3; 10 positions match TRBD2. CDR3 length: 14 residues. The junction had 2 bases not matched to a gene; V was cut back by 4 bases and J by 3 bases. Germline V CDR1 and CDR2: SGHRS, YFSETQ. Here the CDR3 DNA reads TGCGCCAGCAGCACAGCGGGAGGGACAGATACGCAGTATTTT. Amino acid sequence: CASSTAGGTDTQYF.

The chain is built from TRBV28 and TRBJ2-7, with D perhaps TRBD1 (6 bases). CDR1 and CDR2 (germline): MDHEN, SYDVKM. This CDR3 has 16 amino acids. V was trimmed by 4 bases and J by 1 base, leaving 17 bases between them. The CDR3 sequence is CASSSYGTTISYEQYF. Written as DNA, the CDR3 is TGTGCCAGCAGTTCCTACGGGACAACTATTTCCTACGAGCAGTACTTC.

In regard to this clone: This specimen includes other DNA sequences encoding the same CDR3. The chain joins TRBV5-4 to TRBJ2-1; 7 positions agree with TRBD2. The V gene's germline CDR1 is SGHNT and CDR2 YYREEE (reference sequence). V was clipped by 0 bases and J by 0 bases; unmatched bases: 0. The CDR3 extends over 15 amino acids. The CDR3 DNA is TGTGCCAGCAGCTTGGCTAGCGGCTCCTACAATGAGCAGTTCTTC. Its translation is CASSLASGSYNEQFF.

DNA of the CDR3: TGTGCCAGCTCACCACCGAGTACTTTTGAGCAGTTCTTC. Translated, it gives CASSPPSTFEQFF. The chain has TRBV18 and TRBJ2-1; D is undetermined. CDR1 KGHSH and CDR2 LQKENI come from the germline V gene. V was shortened by 0 bases and J by 9 bases, with 9 bases between the two germline ends. The CDR3 is made up of 13 amino acids.

The CDR3: CSAKGQDGQPQHF. The CDR3 DNA reads TGCAGCGCCAAGGGACAGGATGGGCAGCCCCAGCATTTT. The chain joins TRBV29-1 to TRBJ1-5; 8 bases agree with TRBD1. The CDR3 loop spans 13 amino acids. CDR1 and CDR2 (germline): SQVTM, ANQGSEA. V shed 7 bases, J shed 7 bases, and the junction held 9 bases outside the gene matches.

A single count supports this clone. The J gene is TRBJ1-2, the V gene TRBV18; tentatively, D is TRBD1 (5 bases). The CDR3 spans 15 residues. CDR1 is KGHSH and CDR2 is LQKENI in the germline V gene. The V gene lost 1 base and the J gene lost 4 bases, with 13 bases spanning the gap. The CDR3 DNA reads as TGTGCCAGCTCACCACAGGGGAGGTCGGGCTATGGCTACACCTTC. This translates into CASSPQGRSGYGYTF. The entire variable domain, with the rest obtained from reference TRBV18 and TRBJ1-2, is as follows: NAGVMQNPRHLVRRRGQEARLRCSPMKGHSHVYWYRQLPEEGLKFMVYLQKENIIDESGMPKERFSAEFPKEGPSILRIQQVVRGDSAAYFCASSPQGRSGYGYTFGSGTRLTVV.

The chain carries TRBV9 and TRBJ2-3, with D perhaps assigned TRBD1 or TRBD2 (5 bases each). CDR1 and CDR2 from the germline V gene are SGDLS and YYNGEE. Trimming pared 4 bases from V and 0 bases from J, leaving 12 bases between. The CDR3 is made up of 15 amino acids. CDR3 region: CASSPRGPSTDTQYF. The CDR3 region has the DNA TGTGCCAGCAGCCCCCGGGGCCCTAGCACAGATACGCAGTATTTT.

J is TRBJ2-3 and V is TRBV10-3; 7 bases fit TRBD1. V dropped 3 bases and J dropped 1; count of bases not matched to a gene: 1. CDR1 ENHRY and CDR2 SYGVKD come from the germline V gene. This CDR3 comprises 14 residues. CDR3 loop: CAISDDRGTDTQYF. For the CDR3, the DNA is TGTGCCATCAGTGATGACAGGGGCACAGATACGCAGTATTTT.

This chain's CDR3 is CAISVAGGNQPQHF. In DNA form, the CDR3 reads TGTGCCATCAGTGTTGCAGGTGGCAATCAGCCCCAGCATTTT. V and J are TRBV10-3 and TRBJ1-5, with no clear D. CDR1 is ENHRY and CDR2 is SYGVKD in the germline V gene. The CDR3 has 14 amino acids. The V end lost 4 bases, the J end lost 2 bases, and 9 bases lay between the germline ends.

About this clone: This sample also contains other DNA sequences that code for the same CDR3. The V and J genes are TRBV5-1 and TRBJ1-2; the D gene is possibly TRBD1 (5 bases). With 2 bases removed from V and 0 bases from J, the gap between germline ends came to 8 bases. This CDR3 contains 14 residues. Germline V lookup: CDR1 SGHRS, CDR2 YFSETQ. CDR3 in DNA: TGCGCCAGCAGCTTCGGACAACCTAACTATGGCTACACCTTC. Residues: CASSFGQPNYGYTF.

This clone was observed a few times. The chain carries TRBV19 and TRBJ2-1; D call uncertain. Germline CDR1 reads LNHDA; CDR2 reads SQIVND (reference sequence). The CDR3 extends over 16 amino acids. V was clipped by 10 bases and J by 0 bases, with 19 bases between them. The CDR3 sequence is CATLPGDTSSYNEQFF. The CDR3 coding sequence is TGTGCCACCCTACCGGGTGACACGAGCTCCTACAATGAGCAGTTCTTC.

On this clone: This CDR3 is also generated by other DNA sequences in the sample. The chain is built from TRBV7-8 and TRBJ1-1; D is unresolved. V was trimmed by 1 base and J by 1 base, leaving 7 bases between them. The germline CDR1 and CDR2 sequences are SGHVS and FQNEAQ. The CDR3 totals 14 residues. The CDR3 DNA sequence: TGTGCCAGCAGCTTAGTCTCTGGGAACACTGAAGCTTTCTTT. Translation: CASSLVSGNTEAFF. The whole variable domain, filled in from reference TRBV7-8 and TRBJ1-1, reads GAGVSQSPRYKVAKRGQDVALRCDPISGHVSLFWYQQALGQGPEFLTYFQNEAQLDKSGLPSDRFFAERPEGSVSTLKIQRTQQEDSAVYLCASSLVSGNTEAFFGQGTRLTVV.

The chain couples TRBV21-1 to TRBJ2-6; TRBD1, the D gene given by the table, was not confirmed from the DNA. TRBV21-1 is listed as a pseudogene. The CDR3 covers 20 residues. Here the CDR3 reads CASSKLPFRDRVSGANVLTF. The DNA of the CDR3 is TGTGCCAGCAGCAAACTCCCCTTCCGGGACAGGGTCTCCGGGGCCAACGTCCTGACTTTC.